These 4 T cell receptor beta chains share one sample of origin, sequenced in a study of cytomegalovirus exposure and HLA in healthy donors. Primers: 60 Vbeta forward and 13 Jbeta reverse. Here immunoSEQ multiplex PCR was the method, and the copy in TCRdb shows in-frame clones only, minus some. Here the sample spans some 170,000 clones, 70% to 75% being singletons. The sequenced material came from PBMCs. The receptor set was obtained from a man aged 18 to 29 in good health and CMV-seropositive.

The V call is TRBV5-4, the J call TRBJ2-1, with 10 bases that match TRBD1. V trimming: 4 bases; J trimming: 8 bases; junction bases outside the gene matches: 6. The CDR3 is 14 amino acids. From germline, CDR1 is SGHNT and CDR2 YYREEE (reference sequence). The CDR3 bases are TGTGCCAGCAGCACGGAAGGACAGGGGGATGAGCAGTTCTTC. This translates into CASSTEGQGDEQFF.

Comment on this clone: At one of its ends the junction is not consistent with the germline gene, which may arise from a read error. The chain is built from TRBV7-7 and TRBJ2-2, with D possibly matching TRBD1 (6 bases). CDR1 and CDR2 (germline): SSHAT, FNYEAQ (reference sequence). This CDR3 is built from 15 residues. The CDR3 bases are TGTGCTAGCAGCTTGGATGAGGGGGATACCGGGGAGCTGTTTTTT. Residues: CASSLDEGDTGELFF. Complete variable domain (other parts from reference TRBV7-7 and TRBJ2-2): GAGVSQSPRYKVTKRGQDVTLRCDPISSHATLYWYQQALGQGPEFLTYFNYEAQPDKSGLPSDRFSAERPEGSISTLTIQRTEQRDSAMYRCASSLDEGDTGELFFGEGSRLTVL.

About this clone: A junction boundary mismatches the germline segment, possibly from a read error. The chain recombines TRBV30 with TRBJ1-1; no clear D gene. The germline V gene encodes CDR1 GTSNPN and CDR2 SVGIG (reference sequence). The CDR3 sequence is 13 residues long. The CDR3 region is CAWSVLSSTQAFF. CDR3 in DNA: TGTGCCTGGAGTGTACTTTCGTCCACTCAAGCTTTCTTT.

This clone was seen a few times. The chain uses TRBV6-1 and TRBJ2-2, with D unresolved. Per the germline V gene, CDR1 is MNHNS and CDR2 is SASEGT. The V end lost 5 bases, the J end lost 5 bases, and 12 bases lay between the germline ends. This CDR3 has 14 amino acids. CDR3 DNA: TGTGCCAGCAGTCGAGAAAGTGGTACCGGGGAGCTGTTTTTT. Amino acids: CASSRESGTGELFF.